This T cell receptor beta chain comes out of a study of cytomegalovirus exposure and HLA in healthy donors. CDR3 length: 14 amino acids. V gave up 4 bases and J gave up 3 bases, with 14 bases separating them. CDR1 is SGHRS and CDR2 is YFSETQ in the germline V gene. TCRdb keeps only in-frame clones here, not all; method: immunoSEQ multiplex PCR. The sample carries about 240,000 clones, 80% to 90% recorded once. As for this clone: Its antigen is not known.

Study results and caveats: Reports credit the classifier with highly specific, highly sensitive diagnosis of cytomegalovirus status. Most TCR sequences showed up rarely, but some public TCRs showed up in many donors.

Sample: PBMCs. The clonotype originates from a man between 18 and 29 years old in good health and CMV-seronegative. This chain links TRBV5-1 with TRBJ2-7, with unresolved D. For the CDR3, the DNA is TGCGCCAGCAGCCCGATTGACTCTCTCTACGAGCAGTACTTC. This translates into CASSPIDSLYEQYF. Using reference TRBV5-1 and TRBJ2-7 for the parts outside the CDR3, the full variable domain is KAGVTQTPRYLIKTRGQQVTLSCSPISGHRSVSWYQQTPGQGLQFLFEYFSETQRNKGNFPGRFSGRQFSNSRSEMNVSTLELGDSALYLCASSPIDSLYEQYFGPGTRLTVT.